The 30 T cell receptor beta chains reported below all come from one sample, sequenced in a study of shared clonotypes between healthy human individuals (dated by TCRdb to about 2020). The library relied on the immunoSEQ multiplex PCR assay. Entries here come from immuneACCESS through TCRdb and include only in-frame sequences with V and J called. Some clones fail to appear in such tables; in the studies checked, an unresolved V gene covers under half of the shortfall, and the cause of the remainder is unknown. The sample table records about 2.3 million clones; 80% to 95% of these occur just once. The ten largest clonotypes hold under 0.45% of the sample. The sample consisted of naive CD4+ T cells from PBMCs. Interpreted using the paper, the cell subset or site label stands for: CD45RA+ positively selected. The receptors shown here come from a man younger than 30 in good health. Some clones in this sample may be carry-over from other donors' samples.

This rearrangement joins TRBV2 to TRBJ2-6; 8 bases are a match to TRBD1. Trimming cost V 4 bases and J 2 bases; bases outside gene matches: 7. CDR3 length equals 17 residues. Germline V gene sequence: CDR1 SNHLY, CDR2 FYNNEI. CDR3: CASSVQIQGAGANVLTF. CDR3 DNA sequence: TGTGCCAGCAGTGTACAGATACAGGGGGCTGGGGCCAACGTCCTGACTTTC.

The chain links TRBV28 to TRBJ1-1; D unresolved. The CDR3 runs 13 residues. Germline values: CDR1 MDHEN, CDR2 SYDVKM. With 10 bases removed from V and 5 bases from J, the gap between germline ends came to 17 bases. The CDR3 coding sequence is TGTGCCACCGATAACCCCCCGAGAACTGAAGCTTTCTTT. Translated: CATDNPPRTEAFF. The variable domain in full, completed from reference TRBV28 and TRBJ1-1, reads DVKVTQSSRYLVKRTGEKVFLECVQDMDHENMFWYRQDPGLGLRLIYFSYDVKMKEKGDIPEGYSVSREKKERFSLILESASTNQTSMYLCATDNPPRTEAFFGQGTRLTVV.

The chain carries TRBV28 and TRBJ1-1, with 8 bases fitting TRBD1. Germline V CDR1 and CDR2: MDHEN, SYDVKM. The junction had 8 bases not matched to a gene; V was cut back by 3 bases and J by 5 bases. This CDR3 comprises 15 residues. The CDR3 is CASSLGTTGGTEAFF. In DNA form, the CDR3 reads TGTGCCAGCAGTTTGGGTACAACAGGGGGGACTGAAGCTTTCTTT.

The chain uses TRBV7-3 and TRBJ2-1; 7 bases match TRBD1. Germline V gives CDR1 SGHTA, CDR2 FQGTGA. V shed 8 bases and J 8 bases; nucleotides not matched to a gene: 9. CDR3 size: 13 residues. This chain's CDR3 is CASGNTGVDEQFF. CDR3 DNA: TGTGCCAGCGGCAATACAGGGGTCGATGAGCAGTTCTTC. The full variable domain, in which reference TRBV7-3 and TRBJ2-1 provide the parts outside the CDR3, is GAGVSQTPSNKVTEKGKYVELRCDPISGHTALYWYRQSLGQGPEFLIYFQGTGAADDSGLPNDRFFAVRPEGSVSTLKIQRTERGDSAVYLCASGNTGVDEQFFGPGTRLTVL.

This rearrangement joins TRBV7-9 to TRBJ2-5, with 9 bases identical to TRBD1. The germline gives CDR1 SEHNR, CDR2 FQNEAQ (reference sequence). Trimming cost V 1 base and J 9 bases; bases outside gene matches: 15. There are 17 residues in the CDR3. CDR3: CASSLGSMDRGFHPQYF. The CDR3, as DNA: TGTGCCAGCAGCTTAGGGTCGATGGACAGGGGATTTCATCCCCAGTACTTC. Complete variable domain (other parts from reference TRBV7-9 and TRBJ2-5): DTGVSQNPRHKITKRGQNVTFRCDPISEHNRLYWYRQTLGQGPEFLTYFQNEAQLEKSRLLSDRFSAERPKGSFSTLEIQRTEQGDSAMYLCASSLGSMDRGFHPQYFGPGTRLLVL.

CDR3 protein: CASSLRGRARETQYF. The CDR3 region has the DNA TGTGCCAGCAGTTTGAGGGGGAGGGCGAGAGAGACCCAGTACTTC. This chain uses TRBV27 with TRBJ2-5, with D possibly being TRBD2 (7 bases). From germline, CDR1 is MNHEY and CDR2 SMNVEV (reference sequence). The CDR3 is 15 amino acids. V lost 3 bases and J lost 4, with 15 bases in between.

In its sample, this clone was seen a few times. The same CDR3 is also encoded by other DNA sequences in this sample. The chain has TRBV7-3 and TRBJ2-2; D gene unclear. Germline-derived CDR1 and CDR2 are SGHTA and FQGTGA. Trimming took off 2 bases at V and 2 bases at J, with 6 bases between the two ends. This CDR3 has 14 amino acids. The CDR3 spells CASSLYRNTGELFF. In nucleotides, the CDR3 is TGTGCCAGCAGCTTATACAGAAACACCGGGGAGCTGTTTTTT. The complete variable domain, with remaining parts taken from reference TRBV7-3 and TRBJ2-2, reads GAGVSQTPSNKVTEKGKYVELRCDPISGHTALYWYRQSLGQGPEFLIYFQGTGAADDSGLPNDRFFAVRPEGSVSTLKIQRTERGDSAVYLCASSLYRNTGELFFGEGSRLTVL.

This clone was picked up a small number of times. The chain employs TRBV29-1 and TRBJ1-1; no definite D call. Germline V gives CDR1 SQVTM, CDR2 ANQGSEA. The CDR3 spans 14 residues. The germline V and J ends were trimmed by 5 bases and 0 bases, with 13 bases remaining between them. CDR3 coding DNA: TGCAGCGTTCGTCTGCTTCTGATGAACACTGAAGCTTTCTTT. This gives the protein CSVRLLLMNTEAFF.

The rearrangement links TRBV30 to TRBJ2-1; D unresolved. Germline CDR1 GTSNPN, CDR2 SVGIG (reference sequence). The ends were cut back, 8 bases at V and 4 bases at J, with 15 bases in the middle. The CDR3 consists of 13 residues. Written as DNA, the CDR3 is TGTGCCGGAGCCAACCGAGTTTACAATGAGCAGTTCTTC. Translating it yields CAGANRVYNEQFF. Full variable domain (remainder filled in from reference TRBV30 and TRBJ2-1): SQTIHQWPATLVQPVGSPLSLECTVEGTSNPNLYWYRQAAGRGLQLLFYSVGIGQISSEVPQNLSASRPQDRQFILSSKKLLLSDSGFYLCAGANRVYNEQFFGPGTRLTVL.

The chain links TRBV13 to TRBJ2-7, with D possibly being TRBD2 (6 bases). This CDR3 spans 15 amino acids. Trimming cost V 7 bases and J 6 bases, with 22 bases left between them. CDR1 is PRHDT, CDR2 FYEKMQ, per germline (reference sequence). The CDR3 DNA reads TGTGCCAGCACCCCCCAGGAGGGCGGGGAACCCGAGCAGTACTTC. As protein: CASTPQEGGEPEQYF.

This clone came up once. The gene calls are TRBV5-8 and TRBJ1-2, with D maybe TRBD1 (5 bases). V was clipped by 0 bases and J by 4 bases, with 7 bases between them. The V gene's germline CDR1 is SGHTS and CDR2 YDEGEE. This CDR3 contains 13 residues. CDR3 sequence (DNA): TGTGCCAGCAGCTTGGTAACAGGCTATGGCTACACCTTC. This gives the protein CASSLVTGYGYTF.

DNA of the CDR3: TGCGCCAGCAGCCCCGCAGGGGAGGCTGGGGCCAACGTCCTGACTTTC. Protein: CASSPAGEAGANVLTF. The rearrangement links TRBV5-1 to TRBJ2-6; TRBD1 or TRBD2 may be the D gene (6 bases each). The germline V gene has CDR1 SGHRS and CDR2 YFSETQ. The CDR3 runs to 16 residues. Trimming pared 4 bases from V and 2 bases from J, leaving 13 bases between.

The chain carries TRBV5-6 and TRBJ1-2; TRBD1 aligns across 8 bases. The junction had 9 bases not matched to a gene; V was cut back by 4 bases and J by 10 bases. This CDR3 spans 13 amino acids. Germline CDR1 SGHDT, CDR2 YYEEEE. The CDR3 is CASSTRGLVPYTF. CDR3 in DNA: TGTGCCAGCAGCACCAGGGGGCTGGTCCCCTACACCTTC.

This sequence joins TRBV12-5 and TRBJ2-7, with no clear D. V gave up 1 base and J gave up 6 bases, with 4 bases separating them. The CDR3 spans 11 residues. Germline V gene data show CDR1 as LGHNT and CDR2 as FRNRAP. The CDR3 bases are TGTGCTAGTGGTTTGGGCCCCGAGCAGTACTTC. Amino acids: CASGLGPEQYF.

The chain combines TRBV30 with TRBJ2-2; 13 nucleotides agree with TRBD2. Germline CDR1 is GTSNPN and CDR2 is SVGIG (reference sequence). The CDR3 totals 16 residues. Unmatched junction bases numbered 2, after V lost 4 bases and J lost 0 bases. CDR3 DNA: TGTGCCTGGAAACTAGCGGGGGGGACGAACACCGGGGAGCTGTTTTTT. It is translated as CAWKLAGGTNTGELFF. The whole variable domain, filled in from reference TRBV30 and TRBJ2-2, reads SQTIHQWPATLVQPVGSPLSLECTVEGTSNPNLYWYRQAAGRGLQLLFYSVGIGQISSEVPQNLSASRPQDRQFILSSKKLLLSDSGFYLCAWKLAGGTNTGELFFGEGSRLTVL.

The V call is TRBV28, the J call TRBJ1-5; 7 nucleotides line up with TRBD1. Germline loops: CDR1 MDHEN, CDR2 SYDVKM. The trim removed 5 bases at V and 0 bases at J, leaving 10 bases unmatched. The CDR3 runs 17 residues. Here the CDR3 reads CASSTRDSLYSNQPQHF. The CDR3 bases are TGTGCCAGCAGTACAAGGGACAGCCTCTATAGCAATCAGCCCCAGCATTTT. Combining the CDR3 with reference TRBV28 and TRBJ1-5 gives the whole variable domain DVKVTQSSRYLVKRTGEKVFLECVQDMDHENMFWYRQDPGLGLRLIYFSYDVKMKEKGDIPEGYSVSREKKERFSLILESASTNQTSMYLCASSTRDSLYSNQPQHFGDGTRLSIL.

The chain joins TRBV2 to TRBJ1-2, with D possibly TRBD1 on 6 matching bases. This CDR3 contains 16 residues. Trimming cost V 5 bases and J 8 bases, with 24 bases left between them. Germline loops: CDR1 SNHLY, CDR2 FYNNEI. The CDR3 reads CASSSRTEGVGRGYTF. CDR3 DNA: TGTGCCAGCAGTTCGCGGACCGAGGGGGTAGGACGCGGCTACACCTTC.

This rearrangement joins TRBV7-9 to TRBJ1-2; D unclear. Deletions cut 5 bases from V and 5 bases from J, with 12 bases between. Looked up from germline, CDR1 is SEHNR and CDR2 is FQNEAQ (reference sequence). The CDR3 contains 13 residues. CDR3 in amino acids: CASSRFAAYGYTF. The CDR3 DNA sequence: TGTGCCAGCAGCCGATTCGCGGCGTATGGCTACACCTTC.

In DNA form, the CDR3 reads TGTGCCAGCAGTTACGGGCCCACAGATACGCAGTATTTT. It translates to CASSYGPTDTQYF. This chain links TRBV6-5 with TRBJ2-3; D call uncertain. This CDR3 region has 13 residues. Trimming left V 2 bases short and J 2 bases short, with 5 bases between. CDR1 is MNHEY and CDR2 is SVGAGI in the germline V gene.

The genes are TRBV18 and TRBJ2-3; D gene uncertain. This CDR3 comprises 12 residues. The V gene's germline CDR1 is KGHSH and CDR2 LQKENI. Trimming took 6 bases from V and 8 from J, leaving 12 bases between them. The CDR3 bases are TGTGCCAGCTCGCTGACGACGGGTACGCAGTATTTT. Protein sequence: CASSLTTGTQYF.

The chain links TRBV7-3 to TRBJ1-2; D is possibly TRBD1 (5 bases). Germline CDR1 and CDR2: SGHTA and FQGTGA. The CDR3 length is 13 residues. Trimming took off 5 bases at V and 3 bases at J, with 10 bases between the two ends. This chain's CDR3 is CASSPDKDYGYTF. The DNA of the CDR3 is TGTGCCAGCAGCCCGGACAAGGACTATGGCTACACCTTC.

The chain employs TRBV10-1 and TRBJ2-2; 9 bases line up with TRBD2. V shed 7 bases, J shed 6 bases, and the junction held 12 bases outside the gene matches. Per the germline V gene, CDR1 is WNHNN and CDR2 is SYGVQD (reference sequence). The CDR3 runs 16 residues. The CDR3: CASISRGRGRAGELFF. CDR3 DNA: TGCGCCAGCATATCCCGCGGGAGGGGCCGGGCCGGGGAGCTGTTTTTT.

A few counts support this clone. The chain recombines TRBV30 with TRBJ1-5; perhaps TRBD1 as D (5 bases). V dropped 3 bases and J dropped 2 bases, with 14 bases sitting between them. The V gene's germline CDR1 is GTSNPN and CDR2 SVGIG (reference sequence). The CDR3 sequence is 15 residues long. The CDR3 bases are TGTGCCTGGAGCGAACGGGACGCGGGCAATCAGCCCCAGCATTTT. It specifies CAWSERDAGNQPQHF.

The J gene is TRBJ1-3, the V gene TRBV9; the D is unclear. Germline loops: CDR1 SGDLS, CDR2 YYNGEE. V shed 6 bases and J shed 0 bases, with 10 bases lying between them. The CDR3 has 14 residues. CDR3 protein: CASNPDISGNTIYF. CDR3 coding DNA: TGTGCCAGCAACCCGGATATCTCTGGAAACACCATATATTTT.

This clone has a single count. The chain combines TRBV6-1 with TRBJ2-1, with 13 positions matching TRBD2. Germline V gene data show CDR1 as MNHNS and CDR2 as SASEGT. V was pared by 6 bases and J by 7 bases, with 3 bases of the junction left unmatched. This CDR3 has 14 residues. CDR3 sequence: CASRGLAGLNEQFF. As DNA, the CDR3 is TGTGCCAGCAGGGGACTAGCGGGACTGAATGAGCAGTTCTTC.

The V call is TRBV25-1, the J call TRBJ1-2; D unclear. The ends were cut back, 5 bases at V and 7 bases at J, with 14 bases in the middle. Germline CDR1 and CDR2: MGHDK and SYGVNS. The CDR3 consists of 13 residues. The CDR3 coding sequence is TGTGCCAGCAGTTCGACCCCGACGCTTGGCTACACCTTC. Translation: CASSSTPTLGYTF.

Comment on this clone: Other DNA sequences in this specimen translate into the identical CDR3. The chain combines TRBV7-3 with TRBJ2-2, with D possibly being TRBD1 (5 bases). CDR1 and CDR2 from the germline V gene are SGHTA and FQGTGA. V was trimmed by 9 bases and J by 7 bases, leaving 21 bases between them. The CDR3 is 15 amino acids. CDR3 DNA sequence: TGTGCCAGTTCTTCTGGCACTGGAAGGGGCGGGGAGCTGTTTTTT. It yields the protein CASSSGTGRGGELFF.

The chain carries TRBV27 and TRBJ2-1, with 14 bases matching TRBD2. The CDR3 length is 15 residues. J lost 9 bases, V lost 10 bases, and 11 bases had no gene match. CDR1 MNHEY and CDR2 SMNVEV come from the germline V gene (reference sequence). The CDR3: CAIATSGRVGGEQFF. In nucleotides, the CDR3 is TGTGCCATCGCGACTAGCGGGAGGGTGGGCGGTGAGCAGTTCTTC.

This clone was detected once. The chain carries TRBV19 and TRBJ1-5; D unresolved. Looked up from germline, CDR1 is LNHDA and CDR2 is SQIVND (reference sequence). V was pared by 7 bases and J by 1 base, with 14 bases between. This CDR3 has 15 amino acids. The chain's CDR3 is CASTRVDRSNQPQHF. The CDR3 DNA is TGTGCCAGTACCAGAGTCGATAGGAGCAATCAGCCCCAGCATTTT.

The chain recombines TRBV7-3 with TRBJ1-1, with TRBD1 as a possible D gene (5 bases). The CDR3 consists of 14 residues. Trimming shortened V by 1 base and J by 7 bases, and 13 bases separated the two germline ends. Germline CDR1 SGHTA, CDR2 FQGTGA. The CDR3 here is CASSLKSGGGEAFF. CDR3 coding DNA: TGTGCCAGCAGCTTAAAGTCGGGGGGAGGTGAAGCTTTCTTT.